The entry below gives a single TCR beta chain sequence along with its context. The data originate from a study of blood T cell repertoires in COVID-19. Across the study: Samples representing acute and convalescent COVID-19 were sourced from the United States, Italy and Spain. The analysed material was cDNA or gDNA that came from T cells, B-cell-depleted T cells, or PBMCs.

Some clones are missing from TCRdb's copy, which holds only in-frame ones; the method was immunoSEQ multiplex PCR. Seen here are about 140,000 clones, about 85% observed once, and the top ten hold 1.6%. CDR1 and CDR2 from the germline V gene are KGHSH and LQKENI. V dropped 0 bases and J dropped 6; count of bases not matched to a gene: 8. This CDR3 has 16 amino acids. Sequenced sample: peripheral blood. The rearrangement uses TRBV18 and TRBJ2-3; TRBD2 matches 8 bases. The TCR originated in a human donor in a cohort sampled during active COVID-19. The DNA of the CDR3 is TGTGCCAGCTCACCACCCCTCAGCGGGAGTAGGGATACGCAGTATTTT. Its protein product is CASSPPLSGSRDTQYF.